These 21 T cell receptor beta chains were sequenced from one sample in a study of cytomegalovirus exposure and HLA in healthy donors (dated by TCRdb to about 2017). Library prep was done by the immunoSEQ multiplex PCR assay. For the multiplex PCR, a mixture combining 60 forward primers for TCR Vbeta segments and 13 reverse primers for TCR Jbeta segments was used. This immuneACCESS table, as held by TCRdb, lists in-frame sequences with V and J called but not all clones. Of the missing ones, under half trace to an unresolved V gene in checked studies; the others have no known cause. The table for this sample lists 150,000 or so clones; roughly 81% of them were counted only once. The ten largest make up 1.5% to 2% of the sample. Sequenced sample: PBMCs. All receptors come from a female donor in good health and CMV-seronegative.

The chain joins TRBV11-2 to TRBJ2-1; D perhaps matches TRBD2 (7 bases). Trimming took 2 bases from V and 9 from J, leaving 14 bases between them. There are 14 residues in the CDR3. From germline, CDR1 is SGHAT and CDR2 FQNNGV. This CDR3 reads CASSLNGGLPEQFF. CDR3 nucleotide sequence: TGTGCCAGCAGCTTAAACGGGGGGCTTCCTGAGCAGTTCTTC.

The chain's CDR3 is CASSPPSTTQYF. CDR3 sequence (DNA): TGTGCCAGCTCACCACCGTCTACGACCCAGTACTTC. The gene calls are TRBV18 and TRBJ2-5, with D uncertain. The CDR3 spans 12 residues. The V end was cut by 0 bases, the J end by 7 bases, with 6 bases between. Germline CDR1 is KGHSH and CDR2 is LQKENI.

The chain has TRBV5-1 and TRBJ1-6; tentative D call: TRBD1 (6 bases). This CDR3 contains 14 residues. Trimming stripped 5 bases from V and 8 bases from J, with 14 bases between. Germline V gene data show CDR1 as SGHRS and CDR2 as YFSETQ. CDR3 sequence: CASRRDTPYSPLHF. The CDR3 DNA reads as TGCGCCAGCAGACGGGACACCCCTTATTCACCCCTCCACTTT.

V gene TRBV5-1 combines with J gene TRBJ2-1, with D tentatively TRBD1 (6 bases). Between the trimmed V and J ends, which lost 3 bases and 5 bases, there was a span of 12 bases. The CDR3 sequence is 14 residues long. Germline V CDR1 and CDR2: SGHRS, YFSETQ. CDR3 DNA sequence: TGCGCCAGCAGCTATGGGGGCAGGAACAATGAGCAGTTCTTC. As protein: CASSYGGRNNEQFF.

This clone came up a few times. This chain joins TRBV6-5 and TRBJ1-3; the D is unclear. In germline, CDR1 is MNHEY, CDR2 SVGAGI. V was clipped by 5 bases and J by 9 bases, with 8 bases between them. The length of the CDR3 is 11 residues. CDR3 bases: TGTGCCAGCAGTCATGGAGGCACCATATATTTT. This gives the protein CASSHGGTIYF.

The rearrangement links TRBV27 to TRBJ1-2; 10 positions agree with TRBD1. CDR1 MNHEY and CDR2 SMNVEV come from the germline V gene (reference sequence). V shed 5 bases, J shed 8 bases, and the junction held 8 bases outside the gene matches. The CDR3 length is 14 residues. CDR3 protein: CASSPRGQGKGYTF. The DNA for the CDR3 is TGTGCCAGCAGTCCGCGGGGACAGGGGAAGGGCTACACCTTC.

V gene TRBV19 combines with J gene TRBJ2-1; 7 bases are a match to TRBD1. CDR1 is LNHDA and CDR2 is SQIVND in the germline V gene (reference sequence). The CDR3 runs to 13 residues. V lost 6 bases and J lost 7; bases outside the gene matches: 6. This CDR3 reads CASSLQGWNEQFF. As DNA, the CDR3 is TGTGCCAGTAGCCTACAGGGGTGGAATGAGCAGTTCTTC.

The table lists this clone with a few counts. The chain recombines TRBV4-1 with TRBJ2-7, with 9 nucleotides matching TRBD2. Germline V lookup: CDR1 MGHRA, CDR2 YSYEKL. The CDR3 is 18 amino acids. The V segment lost 1 base and the J segment 6 bases; nucleotides outside the gene matches: 16. The CDR3, as DNA: TGCGCCAGCAGCCAAGGGGAGCCGGCGGGAGGGCCGGTTAGCGAGCAGTACTTC. This sequence encodes CASSQGEPAGGPVSEQYF.

A remark on this clone: One junction end does not reproduce the germline sequence, and a read error may be involved. Within the sample, other DNA sequences also encode this same CDR3. This rearrangement joins TRBV6-1 to TRBJ2-7, with 9 bases identical to TRBD1. This CDR3 comprises 16 residues. The germline gives CDR1 MNHNS, CDR2 SASEGT. The CDR3 DNA reads TGCGCCAGCAGTGGAATAACAGGGGGCACGGGCTACGAGCAGTACTTC. Its protein product is CASSGITGGTGYEQYF.

J is TRBJ1-1 and V is TRBV27; tentative D call: TRBD1 (5 bases). V dropped 5 bases and J dropped 7 bases, with 11 bases sitting between them. This CDR3 spans 12 amino acids. Germline lookup yields CDR1 MNHEY and CDR2 SMNVEV (reference sequence). The CDR3 region has the DNA TGTGCCAGCAGTAAGGGACTGTTTGAAGCTTTCTTT. Residues: CASSKGLFEAFF.

The rearrangement links TRBV30 to TRBJ1-1; D uncertain. The CDR3 is 13 amino acids. Germline CDR1 is GTSNPN and CDR2 is SVGIG (reference sequence). The V gene lost 3 bases and the J gene lost 9 bases, with 17 bases spanning the gap. The CDR3 coding sequence is TGTGCCTGGAGATTAGCGGCGGGTCGCCAAGCTTTCTTT. This translates into CAWRLAAGRQAFF.

This clone was seen only once. The V gene is TRBV4-1, the J gene TRBJ1-3, with D maybe TRBD1 (5 bases). The germline V gene has CDR1 MGHRA and CDR2 YSYEKL. V lost 1 base and J 1 base, leaving 11 bases between the germline ends. The CDR3 extends over 16 amino acids. The CDR3 loop is CASSQGFQGSGNTIYF. The DNA of the CDR3 is TGCGCCAGCAGCCAAGGGTTCCAGGGTTCTGGAAACACCATATATTTT.

The V and J genes are TRBV13 and TRBJ2-7; 7 bases fit TRBD1. CDR3 length: 13 residues. The J segment lost 6 bases and the V segment lost 5 bases, leaving 7 bases of the junction unmatched. Germline values: CDR1 PRHDT, CDR2 FYEKMQ (reference sequence). The CDR3 is CASSPTTGFEQYF. DNA of the CDR3: TGTGCCAGCAGCCCAACGACAGGGTTCGAGCAGTACTTC.

This chain joins TRBV11-3 and TRBJ2-5, with unresolved D. The germline gives CDR1 SGHNT, CDR2 YENEEA. V was shortened by 5 bases and J by 4 bases, with 17 bases between the two germline ends. The length of the CDR3 is 15 residues. CDR3 sequence reads: CASSPLPGVLETQYF. CDR3 DNA: TGTGCCAGCAGCCCCCTCCCCGGAGTTTTAGAGACCCAGTACTTC. Full variable domain (remainder filled in from reference TRBV11-3 and TRBJ2-5): EAGVVQSPRYKIIEKKQPVAFWCNPISGHNTLYWYLQNLGQGPELLIRYENEEAVDDSQLPKDRFSAERLKGVDSTLKIQPAELGDSAVYLCASSPLPGVLETQYFGPGTRLLVL.

The chain has TRBV11-3 and TRBJ2-2, with D possibly TRBD2 on 6 matching bases. Germline CDR1 is SGHNT and CDR2 is YENEEA. There are 16 residues in the CDR3. Trimming stripped 6 bases from V and 2 bases from J, with 16 bases between. As DNA, the CDR3 is TGTGCCAGCAGGGGGAACGGAGGGAGTAACACCGGGGAGCTGTTTTTT. Encoded protein: CASRGNGGSNTGELFF.

The chain is built from TRBV13 and TRBJ1-5; no clear D gene. V shed 4 bases and J shed 6 bases, with 25 bases lying between them. The germline V gene has CDR1 PRHDT and CDR2 FYEKMQ (reference sequence). The CDR3 length is 18 residues. The CDR3 coding sequence is TGTGCCAGCAGCTCTACACCTAACCGACGCGGCGGGCTTCAGCCCCAGCATTTT. Translated, it gives CASSSTPNRRGGLQPQHF. Full variable domain (remainder filled in from reference TRBV13 and TRBJ1-5): AAGVIQSPRHLIKEKRETATLKCYPIPRHDTVYWYQQGPGQDPQFLISFYEKMQSDKGSIPDRFSAQQFSDYHSELNMSSLELGDSALYFCASSSTPNRRGGLQPQHFGDGTRLSIL.

The V call is TRBV29-1, the J call TRBJ2-2; 8 bases match TRBD2. CDR1 is SQVTM, CDR2 ANQGSEA, per germline. CDR3 length: 14 amino acids. V gave up 7 bases and J gave up 1 base; unmatched junction bases: 5. This chain's CDR3 is CSGGGGLNTGELFF. DNA for the CDR3: TGCAGCGGCGGCGGGGGGTTGAACACCGGGGAGCTGTTTTTT.

This chain joins TRBV6-5 and TRBJ1-3, with TRBD1 as a possible D gene (5 bases). Per germline, CDR1 MNHEY and CDR2 SVGAGI. This CDR3 has 14 amino acids. V was shortened by 2 bases and J by 4 bases, with 9 bases between the two germline ends. CDR3 in amino acids: CASSYGARGNTIYF. CDR3 coding DNA: TGTGCCAGCAGTTACGGGGCCAGGGGAAACACCATATATTTT.

The rearrangement joins TRBV11-3 to TRBJ2-3, with 8 bases fitting TRBD2. The CDR3 has 15 residues. Germline CDR1 and CDR2: SGHNT and YENEEA. The ends lost 5 bases at V and 2 bases at J; junction bases unmatched: 6. CDR3 DNA sequence: TGTGCCAGCAGCGTCGGGGGGGGAGACACAGATACGCAGTATTTT. Translated, it gives CASSVGGGDTDTQYF.

This clone showed up just a few times. The genes are TRBV7-3 and TRBJ2-1; D gene uncertain. Per germline, CDR1 SGHTA and CDR2 FQGTGA. There are 14 residues in the CDR3. V lost 4 bases and J lost 5, with 12 bases in between. CDR3 sequence (DNA): TGTGCCAGCAGCTCCGTCCCGTATGACAATGAGCAGTTCTTC. Translated: CASSSVPYDNEQFF. The full variable domain, in which reference TRBV7-3 and TRBJ2-1 provide the parts outside the CDR3, is GAGVSQTPSNKVTEKGKYVELRCDPISGHTALYWYRQSLGQGPEFLIYFQGTGAADDSGLPNDRFFAVRPEGSVSTLKIQRTERGDSAVYLCASSSVPYDNEQFFGPGTRLTVL.

As DNA, the CDR3 is TGTGCCAGCAGCGTAGCCGGGGGGGGTACAGTTGAAGCTTTCTTT. Translation: CASSVAGGGTVEAFF. V is TRBV9 and J is TRBJ1-1, with TRBD1 as a possible D gene (5 bases). Deletions cut 0 bases from V and 7 bases from J, with 16 bases between. Germline-derived CDR1 and CDR2 are SGDLS and YYNGEE. This CDR3 comprises 15 residues. The entire variable domain, with the rest obtained from reference TRBV9 and TRBJ1-1, is as follows: DSGVTQTPKHLITATGQRVTLRCSPRSGDLSVYWYQQSLDQGLQFLIQYYNGEERAKGNILERFSAQQFPDLHSELNLSSLELGDSALYFCASSVAGGGTVEAFFGQGTRLTVV.